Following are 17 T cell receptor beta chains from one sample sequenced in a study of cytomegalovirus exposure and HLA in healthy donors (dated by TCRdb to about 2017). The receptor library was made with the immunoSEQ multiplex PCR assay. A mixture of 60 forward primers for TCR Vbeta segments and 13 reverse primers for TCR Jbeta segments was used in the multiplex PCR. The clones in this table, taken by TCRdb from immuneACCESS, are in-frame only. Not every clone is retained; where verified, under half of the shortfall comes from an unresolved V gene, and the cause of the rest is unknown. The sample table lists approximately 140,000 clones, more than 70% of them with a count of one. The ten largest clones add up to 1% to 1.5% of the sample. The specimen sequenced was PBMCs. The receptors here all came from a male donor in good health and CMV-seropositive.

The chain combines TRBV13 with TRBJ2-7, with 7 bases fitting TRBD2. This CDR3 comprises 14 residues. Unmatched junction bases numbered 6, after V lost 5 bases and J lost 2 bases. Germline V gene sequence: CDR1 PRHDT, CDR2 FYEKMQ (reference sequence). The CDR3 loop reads CASSPGLGPYEQYF. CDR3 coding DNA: TGTGCCAGCAGCCCCGGACTAGGTCCCTACGAGCAGTACTTC.

The CDR3, as DNA: TGTGCCAGTACCCCTTCCCCGGACTCTCAGCCCCAGCATTTT. This gives the protein CASTPSPDSQPQHF. The chain couples TRBV19 to TRBJ1-5; D ambiguous. CDR1 and CDR2 from the germline V gene are LNHDA and SQIVND (reference sequence). The V end lost 7 bases, the J end lost 6 bases, and 16 bases lay between the germline ends. The CDR3 contains 14 residues.

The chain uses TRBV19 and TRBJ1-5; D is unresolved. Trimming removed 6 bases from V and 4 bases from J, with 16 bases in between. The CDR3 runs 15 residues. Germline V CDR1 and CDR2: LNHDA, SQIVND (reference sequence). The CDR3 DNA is TGTGCCAGTAGCCTGTCCCACGGTTCTAATCAGCCCCAGCATTTT. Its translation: CASSLSHGSNQPQHF.

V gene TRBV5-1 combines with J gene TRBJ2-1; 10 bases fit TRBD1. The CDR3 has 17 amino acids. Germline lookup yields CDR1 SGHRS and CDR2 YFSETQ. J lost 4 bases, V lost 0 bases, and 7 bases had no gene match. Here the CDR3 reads CASSLERGQGGYNEQFF. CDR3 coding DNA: TGCGCCAGCAGCTTGGAAAGAGGACAGGGGGGATACAATGAGCAGTTCTTC.

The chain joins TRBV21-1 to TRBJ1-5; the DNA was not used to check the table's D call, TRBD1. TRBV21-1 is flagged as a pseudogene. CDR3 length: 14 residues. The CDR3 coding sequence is TGTGCCAGGAGGGGACAGGGGTTCAATCAGCCCCAGCATTTT. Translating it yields CARRGQGFNQPQHF.

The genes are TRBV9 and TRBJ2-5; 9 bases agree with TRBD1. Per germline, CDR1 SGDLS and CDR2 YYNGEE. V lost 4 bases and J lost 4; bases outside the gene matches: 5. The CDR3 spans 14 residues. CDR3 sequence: CASSRTGGSETQYF. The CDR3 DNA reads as TGTGCCAGCAGCCGAACAGGGGGCTCAGAGACCCAGTACTTC.

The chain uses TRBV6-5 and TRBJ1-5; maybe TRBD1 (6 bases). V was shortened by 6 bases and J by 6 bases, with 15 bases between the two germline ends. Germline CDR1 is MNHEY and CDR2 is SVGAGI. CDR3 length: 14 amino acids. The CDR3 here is CASRSQGRSQPQHF. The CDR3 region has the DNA TGTGCCAGCAGATCACAGGGTCGGAGTCAGCCCCAGCATTTT.

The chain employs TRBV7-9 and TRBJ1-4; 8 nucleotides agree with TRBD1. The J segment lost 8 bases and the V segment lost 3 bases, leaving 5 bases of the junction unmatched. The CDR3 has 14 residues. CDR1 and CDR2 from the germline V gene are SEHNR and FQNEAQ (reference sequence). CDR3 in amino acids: CASSFGQGREKLFF. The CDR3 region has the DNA TGTGCCAGCAGCTTCGGACAGGGACGAGAAAAACTGTTTTTT.

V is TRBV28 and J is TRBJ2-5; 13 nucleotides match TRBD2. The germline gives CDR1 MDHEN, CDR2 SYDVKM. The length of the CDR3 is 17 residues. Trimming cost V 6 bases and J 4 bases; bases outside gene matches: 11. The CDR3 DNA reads TGTGCCAGCAGAACCGGGACTAGCGGGATGCTTATAGAGACCCAGTACTTC. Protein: CASRTGTSGMLIETQYF.

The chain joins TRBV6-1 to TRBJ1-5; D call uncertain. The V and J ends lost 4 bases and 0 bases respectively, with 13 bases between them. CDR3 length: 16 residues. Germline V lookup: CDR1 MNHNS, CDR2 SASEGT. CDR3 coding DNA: TGTGCCAGCAGTGTATCGAGTATTTATAGCAATCAGCCCCAGCATTTT. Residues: CASSVSSIYSNQPQHF.

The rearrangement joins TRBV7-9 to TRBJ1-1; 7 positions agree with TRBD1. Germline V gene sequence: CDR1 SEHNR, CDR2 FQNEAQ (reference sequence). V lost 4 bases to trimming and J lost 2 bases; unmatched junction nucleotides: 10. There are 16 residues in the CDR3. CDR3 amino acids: CASSSLRTGRNTEAFF. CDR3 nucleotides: TGTGCCAGCAGCTCACTTCGGACAGGTAGAAACACTGAAGCTTTCTTT.

CDR3 amino acids: CASGLAPQGEAFF. The CDR3 DNA reads TGTGCTAGTGGTTTGGCCCCTCAGGGTGAAGCTTTCTTT. The chain carries TRBV12-5 and TRBJ1-1, with D perhaps TRBD1 (5 bases). CDR3 length: 13 amino acids. V was trimmed by 1 base and J by 7 bases, leaving 10 bases between them. CDR1 is LGHNT and CDR2 is FRNRAP in the germline V gene.

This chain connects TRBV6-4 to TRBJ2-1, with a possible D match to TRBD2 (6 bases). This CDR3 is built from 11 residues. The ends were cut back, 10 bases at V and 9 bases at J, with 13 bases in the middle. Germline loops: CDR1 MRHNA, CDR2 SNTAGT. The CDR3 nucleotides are TGTGCCACCTCGGTCGGGAGTGAGCAGTTCTTC. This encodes CATSVGSEQFF.

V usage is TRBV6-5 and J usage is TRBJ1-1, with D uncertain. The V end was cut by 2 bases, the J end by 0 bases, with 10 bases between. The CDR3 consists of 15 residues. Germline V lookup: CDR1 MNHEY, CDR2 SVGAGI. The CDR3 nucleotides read TGTGCCAGCAGTTACAGGAGAGGGTTGAACACTGAAGCTTTCTTT. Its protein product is CASSYRRGLNTEAFF.

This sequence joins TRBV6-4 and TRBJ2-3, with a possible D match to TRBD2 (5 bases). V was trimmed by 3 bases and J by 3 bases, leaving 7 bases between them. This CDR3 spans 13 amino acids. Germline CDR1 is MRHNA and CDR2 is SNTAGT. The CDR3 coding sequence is TGTGCCAGCAGTGAGGAGGTAACAGATACGCAGTATTTT. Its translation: CASSEEVTDTQYF.

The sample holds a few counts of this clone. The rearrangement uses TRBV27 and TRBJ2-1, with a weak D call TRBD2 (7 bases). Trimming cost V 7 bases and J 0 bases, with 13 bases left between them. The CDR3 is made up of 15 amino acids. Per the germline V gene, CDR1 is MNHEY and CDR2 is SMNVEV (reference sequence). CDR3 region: CASKAGASSYNEQFF. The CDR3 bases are TGTGCCAGCAAGGCGGGGGCGAGCTCCTACAATGAGCAGTTCTTC.

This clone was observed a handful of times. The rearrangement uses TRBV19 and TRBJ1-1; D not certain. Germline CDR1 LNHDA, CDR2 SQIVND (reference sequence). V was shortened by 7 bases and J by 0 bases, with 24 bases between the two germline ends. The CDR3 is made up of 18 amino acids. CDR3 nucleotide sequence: TGTGCCAGTACCACCCGAGAAGTTGAACCTGTTGTGAACACTGAAGCTTTCTTT. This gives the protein CASTTREVEPVVNTEAFF. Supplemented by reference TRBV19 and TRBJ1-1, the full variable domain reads DGGITQSPKYLFRKEGQNVTLSCEQNLNHDAMYWYRQDPGQGLRLIYYSQIVNDFQKGDIAEGYSVSREKKESFPLTVTSAQKNPTAFYLCASTTREVEPVVNTEAFFGQGTRLTVV.